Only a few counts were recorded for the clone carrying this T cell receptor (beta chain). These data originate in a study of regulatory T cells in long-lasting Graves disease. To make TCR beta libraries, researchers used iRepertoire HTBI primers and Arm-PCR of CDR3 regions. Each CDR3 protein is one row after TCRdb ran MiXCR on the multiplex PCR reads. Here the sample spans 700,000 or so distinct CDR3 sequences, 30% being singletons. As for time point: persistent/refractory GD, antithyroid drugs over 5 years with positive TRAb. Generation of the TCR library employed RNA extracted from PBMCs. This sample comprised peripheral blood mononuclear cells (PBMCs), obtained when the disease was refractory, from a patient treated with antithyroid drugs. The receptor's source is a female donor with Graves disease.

The CDR3 spells CASSFAQGWTGELFF. CDR3 in DNA: TGTGCCAGCAGTTTTGCCCAGGGTTGGACCGGGGAGCTGTTTTTT. The chain links TRBV27 to TRBJ2-2, with D possibly being TRBD1 (5 bases). The length of the CDR3 is 15 residues. Trimming left V 3 bases short and J 5 bases short, with 13 bases between. Germline CDR1 and CDR2: MNHEY and SMNVEV (reference sequence).